This passage covers 4 T cell receptor beta chains from one sample sequenced in a study of T cells in Graves' hyperthyroidism and ophthalmopathy. Using RNA transcripts as the source, TCR beta CDR3 regions were amplified. HTBI primers were employed in a first-round RT-PCR of the TCR CDR3. TCRdb processed the multiplex PCR reads anew with MiXCR; each CDR3 protein has one entry. The repertoire holds a few hundred thousand distinct CDR3 sequences, with roughly 17% as singletons. The sample consisted of blood. These receptors all come from a woman aged 50 to 60 with Graves' hyperthyroidism.

The chain employs TRBV6-5 and TRBJ1-5; no clear D gene. This CDR3 has 16 amino acids. V dropped 2 bases and J dropped 1 base, with 12 bases sitting between them. The germline V gene encodes CDR1 MNHEY and CDR2 SVGAGI. CDR3 protein: CASSYGTGRSNQPQHF. CDR3 bases: TGTGCCAGCAGTTACGGCACGGGGAGGAGCAATCAGCCCCAGCATTTT.

The rearrangement joins TRBV5-8 to TRBJ2-7, with 10 bases aligning to TRBD1. CDR1 is SGHTS, CDR2 YDEGEE, per germline. Trimming took 6 bases from V and 3 from J; bases not matched to a gene: 6. The CDR3 contains 14 residues. The CDR3 sequence is CASTLTGGVYEQYF. The CDR3 nucleotides are TGTGCCAGCACCCTGACAGGGGGCGTCTACGAGCAGTACTTC.

The rearrangement links TRBV13 to TRBJ2-3; unclear D gene. Germline V gene sequence: CDR1 PRHDT, CDR2 FYEKMQ (reference sequence). This CDR3 spans 12 amino acids. Between the trimmed V and J ends, which lost 5 bases and 5 bases, there was a span of 8 bases. DNA of the CDR3: TGTGCCAGCAGCCCCGTGAGAGATACGCAGTATTTT. Translating gives CASSPVRDTQYF.

This clonotype was found a few times. The chain's CDR3 is CASLERGGKLFF. The CDR3 bases are TGTGCCAGCCTCGAACGGGGTGGAAAACTGTTTTTT. V gene TRBV2 combines with J gene TRBJ1-4; D is uncertain. Germline V gene data show CDR1 as SNHLY and CDR2 as FYNNEI. Trimming shortened V by 8 bases and J by 10 bases, and 14 bases separated the two germline ends. CDR3 length: 12 residues.